This TCR beta chain was recorded in a study of shared T cell receptors in the human thymus. TCRdb's table, derived via immunoSEQ multiplex PCR, lists solely in-frame clones and lacks some. This table has approximately 760,000 clones, 70% to 90% appearing once. The CDR3 has 18 residues. Germline values: CDR1 SQVTM, CDR2 ANQGSEA. The V end was cut by 0 bases, the J end by 6 bases, with 26 bases between. The same specimen was also included in a second study, on human thymus T cells. That report notes: Corrective heart surgery yielded resections, and these provided the thymus tissue. Both thymic and peripheral blood repertoires showed apparently biased V and J usage.

This TCR was recovered from a girl in the first two years of life with a congenital heart defect. V and J are TRBV29-1 and TRBJ1-1; D perhaps matches TRBD1 (5 bases). Sequenced sample: thymocytes. The CDR3 DNA follows: TGCAGCGTTGAAGAGCCCTGGACTCTAACTCAACCGGGGGCTGAAGCTTTCTTT. Its translation is CSVEEPWTLTQPGAEAFF.